The source of this T cell receptor (beta chain) is a study of OX40 agonist ivuxolimab in advanced cancers. For the wider study: Ivuxolimab was an agonistic, fully human IgG2 monoclonal antibody directed against OX40 (CD134), a costimulatory receptor. The monotherapy dose-escalation portion (N ≈ 52 patients) of the phase I ivuxolimab trial is reported in the paper. Partial responses were achieved by three dose-escalation patients, of whom one had hepatocellular carcinoma and two had cutaneous melanoma. Prior anti-PD-1, anti-PD-L1 or anti-CTLA-4 therapy was permitted, and checkpoint inhibitors had been received by roughly 42% of dose-escalation patients. Of the approximately 50 patients in dose escalation, about 20 had hepatocellular carcinoma, about 15 had melanoma, 9 had renal cell carcinoma and 9 had head and neck cancer. Intravenous ivuxolimab was administered to patients every 2 weeks at six dose levels: 0.01, 0.1, 0.3, 1.5, 3 and 10 mg/kg. A male proportion of roughly 85% and a mean age of roughly 55 years, ranging from about 20 to 85, were recorded for the dose-escalation cohort. The purpose of peripheral TCRbeta sequencing was to test whether ivuxolimab changed TCR sequence diversity and led to clonal T-cell expansion. Paper-wide results and their limitations: Low levels of normalized T-cell clonal expansion were also shown by some nonresponding patients. Partial responders in the 0.1-3.0 mg/kg groups had among the lowest normalized peripheral clonal expansion, especially among CD8+ T cells. At doses of 0.1 to 3.0 mg/kg, clonal expansion of both CD4+ and CD8+ blood T cells was observed from baseline to week 6. After ivuxolimab, CD8+ T cells had more expanded clones than CD4+ T cells on average. The antigen specificity of the clonally expanded peripheral T cells was not determined.

Genomic DNA was isolated from the sorted cells so that the TCRbeta CDR3 region could be sequenced. The immunoSEQ Assay was used for sequencing of TCRbeta CDR3 regions. The table comes from immuneACCESS by way of TCRdb, which keeps in-frame sequences with V and J called. Part of the clones is missing from these tables; in studies checked, under half for an unresolved V gene and the rest for unknown reasons. The table for this sample lists some 70,000 clones; approximately 90% of them were counted only once. Around 0.31% of the sample is held by the ten biggest clonotypes. From the germline V gene, CDR1 is MNHEY and CDR2 is SVGAGI. V is reduced by 5 bases and J by 1 base, leaving a spacing of 12 bases between them. Spanning cysteine to phenylalanine, the CDR3 consists of 14 amino acids. Just CDR3 DNA is preserved here, 42 bases in frame from base 1. Regarding this clone: Its antigen is unknown. No base-level quality is on record; no much larger clone is a single base apart.

Patients with autoimmune disease history or receiving systemic immunosuppression were excluded from the trial. Peripheral blood for TCR sequencing was collected from all dose cohorts at baseline, on cycle 4 day 1, and on cycle 7 day 1. The samples were drawn from a first-in-human, open-label, multicenter phase I dose-escalation trial of ivuxolimab. Adults with locally advanced or metastatic head and neck squamous cell, hepatocellular, melanoma or renal cell carcinoma were enrolled in the trial. Before TCR sequencing, CD4+ T cells and CD8+ T cells were sorted from peripheral blood as separate populations.

This TCR came from an adult with an advanced solid tumor such as melanoma, head and neck, liver or kidney cancer. Sequences were derived from CD4+ or CD8+ T cells sorted from blood, sampled in a trial of the OX40 agonist ivuxolimab. The chain employs TRBV6-5 and TRBJ2-7, and possibly TRBD1, on 6 matching bases. The sequenced DNA: TGTGCCAGCAGTCCCCGGACAGATTCCTACGAGCAGTACTTC. It encodes CASSPRTDSYEQYF.